What follows describes a single T cell receptor beta chain. The target antigen is unknown. Germline assignment: CDR1 DFQATT and CDR2 SNEGSKA (reference sequence). The V gene lost 5 bases and the J gene lost 1 base, with 15 bases spanning the gap. CDR3 length equals 14 residues. TCRdb analysed the 5' RACE reads with MiXCR anew, one entry per CDR3 protein. The data show a few hundred thousand distinct CDR3 sequences, 9.6% seen once. This sample was taken from a study of identical twins. Findings of the study overall: Researchers reported excess low generation probability among twin-shared out-of-frame alpha sequences. Cross-sectional statistical analysis, not tracking of the same donors, underpinned the conclusions. Invariant cells of the MAIT and iNKT types might have partly distorted the zero-insertion analyses.

These same records also appear under a second study, on yellow fever vaccine responses in identical twins.

The J gene is TRBJ2-7, the V gene TRBV20-1; D tentatively reads TRBD1 or TRBD2 (5 bases each). The receptor was derived from a woman aged 18-29 years in good health. The sequenced sample consisted of PBMCs. This CDR3 reads CSAPPGTGSYEQYF. DNA for the CDR3: TGCAGTGCTCCACCGGGGACGGGGTCCTACGAGCAGTACTTC.